A single sample gave rise to the 15 T cell receptor beta chains below, sequenced in a study of OX40 agonist ivuxolimab in advanced cancers. The method was immunoSEQ multiplex PCR; TCRdb's version includes in-frame clones alone and lacks a portion of them. This table has about 27,000 clones, 85% appearing once. The material sequenced was CD4+ or CD8+ T cells sorted from blood, taken in a trial of the OX40 agonist ivuxolimab. These receptor sequences come from an adult with an advanced solid tumor such as melanoma, head and neck, liver or kidney cancer.

The rearrangement links TRBV27 to TRBJ2-1; 7 bases line up with TRBD2. This CDR3 is 15 amino acids long. The germline gives CDR1 MNHEY, CDR2 SMNVEV (reference sequence). Trimming took 6 bases from V and 9 from J; bases not matched to a gene: 14. The CDR3 is CASSLGGSFASEQFF. The CDR3 DNA reads as TGTGCCAGCAGCCTCGGGGGGAGTTTTGCGAGTGAGCAGTTCTTC.

The rearrangement uses TRBV6-4 and TRBJ2-2, with 7 bases matching TRBD1. The V and J ends lost 5 bases and 1 base, in that order; junction bases with no gene match: 4. The CDR3 contains 15 residues. CDR1 and CDR2 from the germline V gene are MRHNA and SNTAGT. The CDR3 sequence: CASSPGQQNTGELFF. The CDR3 region has the DNA TGTGCCAGCAGTCCGGGACAGCAGAACACCGGGGAGCTGTTTTTT.

The chain joins TRBV18 to TRBJ1-4, with D hard to call. This CDR3 region has 15 residues. Germline assignment: CDR1 KGHSH and CDR2 LQKENI. Trimming took off 6 bases at V and 3 bases at J, with 14 bases between the two ends. This CDR3 is CASSPGERANEKLFF. The CDR3 DNA reads as TGTGCCAGCTCCCCCGGGGAGCGGGCTAATGAAAAACTGTTTTTT.

The chain is built from TRBV11-2 and TRBJ2-1; unclear D gene. V dropped 5 bases and J dropped 8 bases, with 13 bases sitting between them. The CDR3 length is 13 residues. CDR1 SGHAT and CDR2 FQNNGV come from the germline V gene. CDR3 sequence: CASSLKYGDEQFF. CDR3 in DNA: TGTGCCAGCAGCCTGAAATACGGCGATGAGCAGTTCTTC.

This chain joins TRBV7-9 and TRBJ2-1; 12 bases are a match to TRBD2. CDR1 is SEHNR, CDR2 FQNEAQ, per germline (reference sequence). V was clipped by 5 bases and J by 6 bases; unmatched bases: 8. This CDR3 has 16 amino acids. The DNA for the CDR3 is TGTGCCAGCAGCATTCTGACTAGCGGGGGTATCAATGAGCAGTTCTTC. This translates into CASSILTSGGINEQFF.

The chain recombines TRBV28 with TRBJ1-1; possible D gene TRBD1, 6 bases. Germline V gene lookup returns CDR1 MDHEN and CDR2 SYDVKM. V lost 3 bases and J 0 bases, leaving 8 bases between the germline ends. The CDR3 sequence is 14 residues long. The CDR3 loop is CASSLAGVNTEAFF. The CDR3 DNA is TGTGCCAGCAGTTTGGCAGGGGTGAACACTGAAGCTTTCTTT.

V is TRBV19 and J is TRBJ2-7; TRBD2 is a possible D gene (5 bases). V lost 9 bases, J lost 4 bases, and 10 bases lay in between. Looked up from germline, CDR1 is LNHDA and CDR2 is SQIVND (reference sequence). The CDR3 sequence is 11 residues long. The CDR3 region has the DNA TGTGCCAGCGGGGAGATTTACGAGCAGTACTTC. Translation gives CASGEIYEQYF.

This clone was observed a handful of times. V is TRBV7-3 and J is TRBJ2-7, with TRBD1 as a possible D gene (5 bases). The V and J ends lost 0 bases and 8 bases respectively, with 11 bases between them. This CDR3 region has 13 residues. From germline, CDR1 is SGHTA and CDR2 FQGTGA. The CDR3 DNA is TGTGCCAGCAGCTTAACAGAGACAGCTAAGCAGTACTTC. Translated, it gives CASSLTETAKQYF.

This clone was observed a handful of times. The chain combines TRBV19 with TRBJ2-7; D is possibly TRBD1 or TRBD2 (5 bases each). This CDR3 is built from 14 residues. V was cut by 6 bases and J by 5 bases, with 17 bases left in between. Germline loops: CDR1 LNHDA, CDR2 SQIVND (reference sequence). CDR3 nucleotides: TGTGCCAGTAGCCGGGGCCCCTCTCCTAACGAGCAGTACTTC. It specifies CASSRGPSPNEQYF.

This chain uses TRBV7-9 with TRBJ1-2; D gene ambiguous. With 3 bases removed from V and 3 bases from J, the gap between germline ends came to 5 bases. Germline CDR1 and CDR2: SEHNR and FQNEAQ (reference sequence). There are 12 residues in the CDR3. CDR3 amino acids: CASSFGDYGYTF. The CDR3 nucleotides read TGTGCCAGCAGCTTTGGGGACTATGGCTACACCTTC.

The rearrangement links TRBV6-5 to TRBJ2-1, with D perhaps TRBD1 (5 bases). The CDR3 has 14 residues. Trimming left V 0 bases short and J 2 bases short, with 5 bases between. CDR1 is MNHEY, CDR2 SVGAGI, per germline. In nucleotides, the CDR3 is TGTGCCAGCAGTTACTCGGACACCTACAATGAGCAGTTCTTC. Translating gives CASSYSDTYNEQFF.

The J gene is TRBJ2-7, the V gene TRBV28, with 7 bases fitting TRBD1. Germline V gene lookup returns CDR1 MDHEN and CDR2 SYDVKM. CDR3 length: 14 residues. J gave up 3 bases and V 2 bases, and 4 bases lay outside the gene matches. The DNA of the CDR3 is TGTGCCAGCAGTTTAACTCCAGGGGGCTACGAGCAGTACTTC. This translates into CASSLTPGGYEQYF. Using reference TRBV28 and TRBJ2-7 for the parts outside the CDR3, the full variable domain is DVKVTQSSRYLVKRTGEKVFLECVQDMDHENMFWYRQDPGLGLRLIYFSYDVKMKEKGDIPEGYSVSREKKERFSLILESASTNQTSMYLCASSLTPGGYEQYFGPGTRLTVT.

The DNA of the CDR3 is TGTGCCAGCAGCCACCGGGACCCCGCAGGCGATGAGCAGTTCTTC. This gives the protein CASSHRDPAGDEQFF. The rearrangement uses TRBV27 and TRBJ2-1, with D tentatively TRBD1 or TRBD2 (5 bases each). Germline V gives CDR1 MNHEY, CDR2 SMNVEV (reference sequence). The length of the CDR3 is 15 residues. Trimming shortened V by 6 bases and J by 8 bases, and 20 bases separated the two germline ends.

This sequence joins TRBV28 and TRBJ2-6, with D perhaps TRBD2 (6 bases). Trimming removed 10 bases from V and 0 bases from J, with 13 bases in between. Germline V gives CDR1 MDHEN, CDR2 SYDVKM. The CDR3 extends over 15 amino acids. The CDR3 sequence: CATLSGGSGANVLTF. The CDR3 region has the DNA TGTGCCACCCTCTCCGGGGGCTCTGGGGCCAACGTCCTGACTTTC.

J is TRBJ2-1 and V is TRBV27, with 10 bases aligning to TRBD1. The V and J ends lost 3 bases and 9 bases, in that order; junction bases with no gene match: 8. CDR1 and CDR2 from the germline V gene are MNHEY and SMNVEV (reference sequence). The CDR3 consists of 15 residues. The DNA for the CDR3 is TGTGCCAGCAGTTTCCGACAGGGGGCGCTGGGTGAGCAGTTCTTC. As protein: CASSFRQGALGEQFF.